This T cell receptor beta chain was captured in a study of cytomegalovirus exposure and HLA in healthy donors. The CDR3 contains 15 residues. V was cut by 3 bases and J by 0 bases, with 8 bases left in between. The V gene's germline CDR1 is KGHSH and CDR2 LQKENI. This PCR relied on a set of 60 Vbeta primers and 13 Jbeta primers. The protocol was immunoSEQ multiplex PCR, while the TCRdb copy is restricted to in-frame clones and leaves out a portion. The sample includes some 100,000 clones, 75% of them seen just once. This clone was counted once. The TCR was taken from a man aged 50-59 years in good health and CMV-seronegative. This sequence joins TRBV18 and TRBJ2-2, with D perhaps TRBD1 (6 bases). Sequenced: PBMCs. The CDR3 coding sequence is TGTGCCAGCTCACCGGGACATACGAACACCGGGGAGCTGTTTTTT. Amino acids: CASSPGHTNTGELFF.